The sample holds many counts of the clone carrying this T cell receptor (beta chain). Antigen: not known. The data derive from a study of blood T cells in healthy people across ages. Study-wide background: There was about one barcoded beta molecule captured by template switching per two T cells.

Together with a sample-barcoded 5' primer, a J-beta primer mix was included in a second PCR lasting about 6 to 11 cycles. TCRdb reanalysed the 5' RACE reads using MiXCR and keeps one entry per CDR3 protein. There are around 1,500,000 distinct CDR3 sequences in the sample; roughly 40% occur only once, and approximately 7.9% lies in the top ten. The CDR3 is made up of 14 amino acids. In germline, CDR1 is SGHVS, CDR2 FQNEAQ. The ends were cut back, 2 bases at V and 1 base at J, with 8 bases in the middle. General study findings and limits: Calculation of diversity from one million T cells yielded estimates considered to be underestimates. Per million T cells, TCR beta diversity dropped roughly linearly as age increased.

V usage is TRBV7-8 and J usage is TRBJ1-1; D remains unclear. This TCR came from a woman aged 18-35 years in good health. The sequenced material came from blood. The CDR3 sequence is CASSLYERNTEAFF. CDR3 nucleotides: TGTGCCAGCAGCTTATACGAGCGGAACACTGAAGCTTTCTTT. Variable domain in full (rest from reference TRBV7-8 and TRBJ1-1): GAGVSQSPRYKVAKRGQDVALRCDPISGHVSLFWYQQALGQGPEFLTYFQNEAQLDKSGLPSDRFFAERPEGSVSTLKIQRTQQEDSAVYLCASSLYERNTEAFFGQGTRLTVV.